This TCR beta chain was found in a study of blood T cell repertoires in COVID-19. The method was immunoSEQ multiplex PCR; TCRdb's version includes in-frame clones alone and lacks a portion of them. The sample comprises some 150,000 clones, 70% to 90% of which are singletons, and approximately 1.5% rests with the top ten. Germline trimming cut 3 bases from V and 9 bases from J; bases unmatched to any gene: 7. The CDR3 is made up of 16 amino acids. Per the germline V gene, CDR1 is KGHDR and CDR2 is SFDVKD. The sample comprised peripheral blood. The gene calls are TRBV24-1 and TRBJ2-1; 13 bases line up with TRBD2. This receptor was obtained from a woman aged 55-69 years with acute or convalescent COVID-19. DNA of the CDR3: TGTGCCACCAGTGATGCCGGACTAGCGGGGGTTAGTGAGCAGTTCTTC. Translating gives CATSDAGLAGVSEQFF.